These T cell receptor beta chains were read from a single sample in a study of persistence of HIV-infected CD4 T cells. Libraries were prepared by immunoSEQ multiplex PCR; TCRdb keeps only in-frame clonotypes and omits some of them. The data hold some 37,000 clones, with around four fifths observed a single time. These receptors have no identified antigens. Sequenced material: cultured CD4+ T cells from PBMCs, taken from a patient who received antiretroviral therapy. These TCRs come from an adult with HIV. The donor label of this sample is uncertain. The CDR3 runs from the conserved cysteine through the conserved F or W. Each record gives: clone size, D gene, J gene, V gene, CDR3 protein, CDR3 DNA. A D gene is named only where the DNA matches it firmly. Some rows mark clone size as missing; the rest say once, few, many or name a class of expanded clone.

.	.	TRBJ1-2	TRBV7-3	CASSLGPGQTNGYTF	TGTGCCAGCAGCTTAGGGCCGGGACAAACTAATGGCTACACCTTC
.	.	TRBJ1-1	TRBV15	CATSRDLGQDTEAFF	TGTGCCACCAGCAGAGATCTCGGGCAGGACACTGAAGCTTTCTTT
.	TRBD1	TRBJ2-7	TRBV19	CASSIKGTGSYEQYF	TGTGCCAGTAGTATAAAGGGGACAGGCTCCTACGAGCAGTACTTC
.	.	TRBJ1-1	TRBV5-4	CASSLPGNTEAFF	TGTGCCAGCAGCTTACCAGGGAACACTGAAGCTTTCTTT
.	.	TRBJ1-4	TRBV9	CASSQGPTNEKLFF	TGTGCCAGTTCTCAGGGGCCCACTAATGAAAAACTGTTTTTT
.	TRBD2	TRBJ2-1	TRBV5-4	CASSPGTSGLGEQFF	TGTGCCAGCAGCCCCGGGACTAGCGGTTTAGGTGAGCAGTTCTTC
once	.	TRBJ1-6	TRBV6-2/TRBV6-3	CASSYIRYNSPLHF	TGTGCCAGCAGTTATATTCGCTATAATTCACCCCTCCACTTT
.	.	TRBJ1-1	TRBV9	CASSVAHGNTEAFF	TGTGCCAGCAGCGTAGCTCACGGGAACACTGAAGCTTTCTTT
.	TRBD1	TRBJ1-2	TRBV3-1/TRBV3-2	CASSQGTGTYGYTF	TGTGCCAGCAGCCAAGGGACAGGGACCTATGGCTACACCTTC
.	TRBD1	TRBJ1-6	TRBV5-6	CASSPDRSFSPLHF	TGTGCCAGCAGCCCGGACAGGTCTTTTTCACCCCTCCACTTT
.	.	TRBJ1-2	TRBV10-3	CAISPGPPKDGYTF	TGTGCCATCAGTCCCGGGCCCCCAAAGGATGGCTACACCTTC
.	.	TRBJ1-4	TRBV6-5	CASSSPGDEKLFF	TGTGCCAGCAGTTCTCCGGGTGATGAAAAACTGTTTTTT
few	.	TRBJ1-3	TRBV4-2	CASSQERASGNTIYF	TGTGCCAGCAGCCAAGAAAGGGCCTCTGGAAACACCATATATTTT
.	.	TRBJ2-1	TRBV24-1	CATGGTYNEQFF	TGTGCCACAGGCGGCACGTACAATGAGCAGTTCTTC
.	TRBD1	TRBJ1-5	TRBV30	CAWSADRVQPQHF	TGTGCCTGGAGTGCGGACAGGGTGCAGCCCCAGCATTTT
.	.	TRBJ1-3	TRBV7-9	CASGRGAGNTIYF	TGTGCCAGCGGCCGAGGCGCTGGAAACACCATATATTTT
.	.	TRBJ1-6	TRBV14	CASSQDQRYSPLHF	TGTGCCAGCAGCCAAGATCAGCGGTATTCACCCCTCCACTTT
.	.	TRBJ1-2	TRBV18	CASSALPGADGYTF	TGTGCCAGCTCAGCACTCCCAGGGGCGGACGGCTACACCTTC
.	.	TRBJ1-5	TRBV18	CASSLSGGGKNQPQHF	TGTGCCAGCTCACTGTCGGGAGGAGGGAAGAATCAGCCCCAGCATTTT
.	.	TRBJ2-5	TRBV5-6	CASSRLTGETQYF	TGTGCCAGCAGCCGACTTACGGGAGAGACCCAGTACTTC
few	.	TRBJ1-3	TRBV5-1	CASSLNSGSGNTIYF	TGCGCCAGCAGCCTTAACTCGGGCTCTGGAAACACCATATATTTT
.	TRBD2	TRBJ2-7	TRBV27	CASSLLTSGDYYEQYF	TGTGCCAGCAGTTTACTGACTAGCGGGGACTACTACGAGCAGTACTTC
.	.	TRBJ2-3	TRBV19	CASSITAGLPSDTQYF	TGTGCCAGTAGTATTACGGCAGGGCTACCTTCAGATACGCAGTATTTT
.	TRBD1	TRBJ2-3	TRBV18	CASSPSGGADTQYF	TGTGCCAGCTCACCATCAGGGGGCGCAGATACGCAGTATTTT
.	TRBD1	TRBJ2-1	TRBV18	CASSAGTGAYNEQFF	TGTGCCAGCTCAGCCGGGACAGGGGCCTACAATGAGCAGTTCTTC
.	TRBD2	TRBJ2-5	TRBV30	CAWSSLRTSGPQETQYF	TGTGCCTGGAGTTCTCTTCGGACTAGCGGGCCACAAGAGACCCAGTACTTC
.	.	TRBJ1-2	TRBV27	CASSLSGGVGYGYTF	TGTGCCAGCAGTTTATCCGGGGGGGTTGGCTATGGCTACACCTTC
.	.	TRBJ1-5	TRBV27	CASSLSGRNQPQHF	TGTGCCAGCAGTTTATCGGGGCGGAATCAGCCCCAGCATTTT
.	TRBD1	TRBJ2-1	TRBV28	CASSAPGGSYNEQFF	TGTGCCAGCAGTGCCCCAGGGGGTAGCTACAATGAGCAGTTCTTC
once	.	TRBJ2-3	TRBV18	CASSPRRGTDTQYF	TGTGCCAGCTCACCCCGGAGGGGCACAGATACGCAGTATTTT
.	.	TRBJ1-3	TRBV30	CAWSVRGSISGNTIYF	TGTGCCTGGAGTGTAAGGGGCAGCATCTCTGGAAACACCATATATTTT
once	.	TRBJ2-3	TRBV6-2/TRBV6-3	CASSLGQVTDTQYF	TGTGCCAGCAGTTTAGGTCAGGTCACAGATACGCAGTATTTT
.	.	TRBJ2-7	TRBV7-3	CASSPMSGGAYEQYF	TGTGCCAGCAGCCCTATGTCAGGGGGGGCGTACGAGCAGTACTTC
.	TRBD2	TRBJ2-3	TRBV5-1	CASRPGGSSTDTQYF	TGCGCCAGCAGGCCGGGGGGGTCGAGCACAGATACGCAGTATTTT